This is a list of T cell receptor beta chains from one sample in a study of Tregs in tolerant kidney transplant recipients. The protocol was immunoSEQ multiplex PCR, while the TCRdb copy is restricted to in-frame clones and leaves out a portion. The profile shows about 64,000 clones, 98% of them singletons. Sequenced here: Tregs from blood, sampled before the transplant. The receptors shown here come from a human donor who received a combined kidney and bone marrow transplant. Both conserved end residues are part of each CDR3. D genes are given only for firm matches. The size entry is marked missing in some rows and otherwise reads once, few, many or a size class.

j_gene: TRBJ1-6
v_gene: TRBV28
abundance: once
d_gene: -
CDR3aa: CASSLWSRSPLHF
CDR3nt: TGTGCCAGCAGTTTATGGAGTAGATCACCCCTCCACTTT

j_gene: TRBJ2-5
v_gene: TRBV7-2
abundance: -
d_gene: -
CDR3aa: CASSSVTGVLETQYF
CDR3nt: TGTGCCAGCAGCTCGGTGACGGGAGTGCTGGAGACCCAGTACTTC

j_gene: TRBJ2-1
v_gene: TRBV5-1
abundance: -
d_gene: TRBD2
CDR3aa: CASSSQRERFEQFF
CDR3nt: TGCGCCAGCAGCTCGCAGCGGGAGCGCTTTGAGCAGTTCTTC

j_gene: TRBJ2-2
v_gene: TRBV19
abundance: -
d_gene: TRBD2
CDR3aa: CASSGTSGESTGELFF
CDR3nt: TGTGCCAGTAGCGGAACTAGCGGGGAGAGCACCGGGGAGCTGTTTTTT

j_gene: TRBJ2-7
v_gene: TRBV5-8
abundance: -
d_gene: -
CDR3aa: CASSLPPRYTYEQYF
CDR3nt: TGTGCCAGCAGCTTGCCCCCAAGATACACCTACGAGCAGTACTTC

j_gene: TRBJ1-5
v_gene: TRBV2
abundance: -
d_gene: -
CDR3aa: CASTRDSYQPQHF
CDR3nt: TGTGCCAGCACTCGCGACAGTTATCAGCCCCAGCATTTT

j_gene: TRBJ2-3
v_gene: TRBV7-9
abundance: -
d_gene: -
CDR3aa: CASSLIGLLMDTQYF
CDR3nt: TGTGCCAGCAGCTTAATAGGACTACTGATGGATACGCAGTATTTT

j_gene: TRBJ2-2
v_gene: TRBV15
abundance: -
d_gene: -
CDR3aa: CATSRDSLTGELFF
CDR3nt: TGTGCCACCAGCAGGGACAGTCTCACCGGGGAGCTGTTTTTT

j_gene: TRBJ2-3
v_gene: TRBV30
abundance: -
d_gene: -
CDR3aa: CAWSPVGRDTQYF
CDR3nt: TGTGCCTGGAGCCCCGTAGGGAGAGATACGCAGTATTTT

j_gene: TRBJ2-6
v_gene: TRBV10-2
abundance: once
d_gene: -
CDR3aa: CAIWRSGANVLTF
CDR3nt: TGCGCCATTTGGAGGTCTGGGGCCAACGTCCTGACTTTC

j_gene: TRBJ2-6
v_gene: TRBV19
abundance: -
d_gene: -
CDR3aa: CASSLRYGANVLTF
CDR3nt: TGTGCCAGTAGTCTGAGGTATGGGGCCAACGTCCTGACTTTC

j_gene: TRBJ2-7
v_gene: TRBV5-4
abundance: -
d_gene: TRBD2
CDR3aa: CASSWGLAGGYEQYF
CDR3nt: TGTGCCAGCAGCTGGGGACTAGCGGGCGGCTACGAGCAGTACTTC

j_gene: TRBJ2-1
v_gene: TRBV9
abundance: -
d_gene: -
CDR3aa: CASSGRLGDNEQFF
CDR3nt: TGTGCCAGCAGCGGACGACTAGGGGATAATGAGCAGTTCTTC

j_gene: TRBJ2-7
v_gene: TRBV7-9
abundance: -
d_gene: -
CDR3aa: CASSRDMGSYEQYF
CDR3nt: TGTGCCAGCAGCCGGGACATGGGCTCCTACGAGCAGTACTTC

j_gene: TRBJ1-5
v_gene: TRBV19
abundance: -
d_gene: -
CDR3aa: CASSKQGDQPQHF
CDR3nt: TGTGCCAGTAGCAAACAGGGTGATCAGCCCCAGCATTTT

j_gene: TRBJ2-3
v_gene: TRBV5-6
abundance: -
d_gene: TRBD2
CDR3aa: CASSLRASGVSTDTQYF
CDR3nt: TGTGCCAGCAGCTTGAGGGCTAGCGGGGTAAGCACAGATACGCAGTATTTT

j_gene: TRBJ2-3
v_gene: TRBV6-5
abundance: -
d_gene: -
CDR3aa: CASSAAASSPDTQYF
CDR3nt: TGTGCCAGCAGTGCGGCGGCTAGCTCTCCGGATACGCAGTATTTT

j_gene: TRBJ2-7
v_gene: TRBV7-9
abundance: -
d_gene: -
CDR3aa: CASSLGVQDYEQYF
CDR3nt: TGTGCCAGCAGCTTAGGAGTACAGGACTACGAGCAGTACTTC

j_gene: TRBJ2-7
v_gene: TRBV5-1
abundance: -
d_gene: -
CDR3aa: CASSLAGRQGYEQYF
CDR3nt: TGCGCCAGCAGCTTGGCGGGAAGGCAAGGCTACGAGCAGTACTTC

j_gene: TRBJ2-5
v_gene: TRBV2
abundance: once
d_gene: TRBD2
CDR3aa: CASRLGAGGRGETQYF
CDR3nt: TGTGCCAGCAGGCTTGGAGCGGGGGGCCGGGGAGAGACCCAGTACTTC

j_gene: TRBJ2-2
v_gene: TRBV5-6
abundance: once
d_gene: -
CDR3aa: CASSLVSGELFF
CDR3nt: TGTGCCAGCAGCTTGGTATCCGGGGAGCTGTTTTTT

j_gene: TRBJ2-1
v_gene: TRBV7-9
abundance: -
d_gene: -
CDR3aa: CASREASERDNEQFF
CDR3nt: TGTGCCAGCCGTGAGGCCTCAGAGCGGGACAATGAGCAGTTCTTC

j_gene: TRBJ2-3
v_gene: TRBV4-1
abundance: -
d_gene: TRBD1
CDR3aa: CASSPRDRVGTDTQYF
CDR3nt: TGCGCCAGCAGCCCAAGGGACAGGGTGGGCACAGATACGCAGTATTTT

j_gene: TRBJ1-1
v_gene: TRBV15
abundance: once
d_gene: -
CDR3aa: CATSRERGTEAFF
CDR3nt: TGTGCCACCAGCAGAGAACGGGGAACTGAAGCTTTCTTT

j_gene: TRBJ1-2
v_gene: TRBV7-9
abundance: -
d_gene: TRBD1
CDR3aa: CASSPTATGGDGYTF
CDR3nt: TGTGCCAGCAGCCCCACCGCGACAGGGGGCGACGGCTACACCTTC

j_gene: TRBJ2-7
v_gene: TRBV5-1
abundance: -
d_gene: TRBD1
CDR3aa: CASSRGQGSSEQYF
CDR3nt: TGCGCCAGCAGCCGCGGACAGGGGAGTAGCGAGCAGTACTTC

j_gene: TRBJ2-7
v_gene: TRBV29-1
abundance: once
d_gene: -
CDR3aa: CSVEDSHQGYCHEQYF
CDR3nt: TGCAGCGTTGAAGATTCGCACCAGGGGTACTGTCACGAGCAGTACTTC

j_gene: TRBJ2-5
v_gene: TRBV5-4
abundance: -
d_gene: TRBD2
CDR3aa: CASSLGWSSGGQETQYF
CDR3nt: TGTGCCAGCAGCTTGGGATGGTCTAGCGGGGGACAAGAGACCCAGTACTTC

j_gene: TRBJ1-3
v_gene: TRBV29-1
abundance: -
d_gene: -
CDR3aa: CSVTRGSGNTIYF
CDR3nt: TGCAGCGTGACGCGGGGATCCGGAAACACCATATATTTT

j_gene: TRBJ1-2
v_gene: TRBV5-1
abundance: -
d_gene: -
CDR3aa: CASSLAVAAYGYTF
CDR3nt: TGCGCCAGCAGCTTGGCCGTGGCGGCCTATGGCTACACCTTC

j_gene: TRBJ1-2
v_gene: TRBV25-1
abundance: -
d_gene: TRBD1
CDR3aa: CASSGGTGRIYGYTF
CDR3nt: TGTGCCAGCAGTGGGGGGACAGGGAGAATTTATGGCTACACCTTC

j_gene: TRBJ2-2
v_gene: TRBV6-6
abundance: -
d_gene: -
CDR3aa: CASSYSQGTGELFF
CDR3nt: TGTGCCAGCAGTTACTCCCAGGGCACCGGGGAGCTGTTTTTT

j_gene: TRBJ1-2
v_gene: TRBV5-4
abundance: once
d_gene: -
CDR3aa: CASSLSTRAGRYGYTF
CDR3nt: TGTGCCAGCAGCTTGTCGACGCGTGCTGGGCGCTATGGCTACACCTTC

j_gene: TRBJ2-3
v_gene: TRBV5-4
abundance: -
d_gene: TRBD2
CDR3aa: CASSFPSGGRTQYF
CDR3nt: TGTGCCAGCAGCTTCCCTAGCGGGGGCAGGACGCAGTATTTT

j_gene: TRBJ2-1
v_gene: TRBV5-1
abundance: -
d_gene: -
CDR3aa: CASSLGLVGNEQFF
CDR3nt: TGCGCCAGCAGCTTGGGCCTAGTCGGAAATGAGCAGTTCTTC

j_gene: TRBJ1-2
v_gene: TRBV18
abundance: -
d_gene: -
CDR3aa: CASSPPSASGGYTF
CDR3nt: TGTGCCAGCTCCCCCCCCTCGGCTTCAGGAGGCTACACCTTC

j_gene: TRBJ2-5
v_gene: TRBV7-2
abundance: -
d_gene: -
CDR3aa: CASSLGLFETQYF
CDR3nt: TGTGCCAGCAGCTTAGGACTTTTCGAGACCCAGTACTTC

j_gene: TRBJ2-1
v_gene: TRBV18
abundance: -
d_gene: -
CDR3aa: CASSPRVHNEQFF
CDR3nt: TGTGCCAGCTCACCCCGGGTGCACAATGAGCAGTTCTTC

j_gene: TRBJ2-7
v_gene: TRBV29-1
abundance: -
d_gene: TRBD1
CDR3aa: CSGARGYEQYF
CDR3nt: TGCAGCGGAGCCAGGGGGTACGAGCAGTACTTC

j_gene: TRBJ2-7
v_gene: TRBV27
abundance: once
d_gene: -
CDR3aa: CAPQGATAYDEQYF
CDR3nt: TGTGCCCCCCAAGGGGCCACAGCCTACGATGAGCAGTACTTC

j_gene: TRBJ1-3
v_gene: TRBV11-3
abundance: -
d_gene: -
CDR3aa: CASSSSRDTIYF
CDR3nt: TGTGCCAGCAGCTCGTCCAGGGACACCATATATTTT

j_gene: TRBJ1-3
v_gene: TRBV4-1
abundance: -
d_gene: -
CDR3aa: CASSAQGGPGTYSGNTIYF
CDR3nt: TGCGCCAGCAGCGCGCAAGGGGGACCAGGGACCTACTCTGGAAACACCATATATTTT

j_gene: TRBJ2-5
v_gene: TRBV5-1
abundance: once
d_gene: TRBD2
CDR3aa: CASSTGTSGAETQYF
CDR3nt: TGCGCCAGCAGCACCGGAACTAGCGGAGCAGAGACCCAGTACTTC

j_gene: TRBJ1-5
v_gene: TRBV18
abundance: once
d_gene: TRBD1
CDR3aa: CASSPGTGSQPQHF
CDR3nt: TGTGCCAGCTCACCAGGGACAGGGAGTCAGCCCCAGCATTTT

j_gene: TRBJ1-3
v_gene: TRBV4-1
abundance: once
d_gene: TRBD1
CDR3aa: CASSLQGAGGNTIYF
CDR3nt: TGCGCCAGCAGCTTACAGGGGGCAGGCGGAAACACCATATATTTT

j_gene: TRBJ2-1
v_gene: TRBV4-1
abundance: -
d_gene: TRBD2
CDR3aa: CASSLGTSYNPTSYNEQFF
CDR3nt: TGCGCCAGCAGCCTCGGGACTAGCTATAATCCGACCTCCTACAATGAGCAGTTCTTC

j_gene: TRBJ1-6
v_gene: TRBV7-2
abundance: -
d_gene: -
CDR3aa: CASSLMGQTNSPLHF
CDR3nt: TGTGCCAGCAGCTTAATGGGACAAACAAATTCACCCCTCCACTTT

j_gene: TRBJ2-5
v_gene: TRBV5-1
abundance: -
d_gene: -
CDR3aa: CASSLDPYQETQYF
CDR3nt: TGCGCCAGCAGCTTGGATCCCTACCAAGAGACCCAGTACTTC

j_gene: TRBJ2-3
v_gene: TRBV10-3
abundance: -
d_gene: -
CDR3aa: CAVAGTGLTDTQYF
CDR3nt: TGTGCCGTTGCCGGGACTGGCCTCACAGATACGCAGTATTTT

j_gene: TRBJ2-2
v_gene: TRBV27
abundance: -
d_gene: -
CDR3aa: CASSLTKPGGELFF
CDR3nt: TGTGCCAGCAGTTTAACGAAACCAGGGGGGGAGCTGTTTTTT

j_gene: TRBJ2-5
v_gene: TRBV5-1
abundance: -
d_gene: -
CDR3aa: CASSSGLETQYF
CDR3nt: TGCGCCAGCAGCTCGGGTTTGGAGACCCAGTACTTC

j_gene: TRBJ2-7
v_gene: TRBV5-1
abundance: -
d_gene: -
CDR3aa: CASSWGSGVGGVYEQYF
CDR3nt: TGCGCCAGCAGCTGGGGCAGCGGTGTGGGGGGAGTGTACGAGCAGTACTTC

j_gene: TRBJ1-1
v_gene: TRBV19
abundance: -
d_gene: -
CDR3aa: CATLTQGNTEAFF
CDR3nt: TGTGCCACCCTCACACAGGGGAACACTGAAGCTTTCTTT

j_gene: TRBJ2-3
v_gene: TRBV19
abundance: -
d_gene: TRBD2
CDR3aa: CASRKRSGRGRGTDTQYF
CDR3nt: TGTGCCAGTAGAAAACGTAGCGGGAGAGGGCGGGGTACAGATACGCAGTATTTT

j_gene: TRBJ2-1
v_gene: TRBV11-2
abundance: -
d_gene: TRBD2
CDR3aa: CASSKGTASGRFYNEQFF
CDR3nt: TGTGCCAGCAGCAAGGGGACAGCTAGCGGGAGGTTCTACAATGAGCAGTTCTTC

j_gene: TRBJ2-3
v_gene: TRBV2
abundance: -
d_gene: TRBD2
CDR3aa: CASRGLAGGSDTQYF
CDR3nt: TGTGCCAGCAGAGGACTAGCGGGAGGCTCGGATACGCAGTATTTT

j_gene: TRBJ2-3
v_gene: TRBV7-8
abundance: -
d_gene: TRBD2
CDR3aa: CASSLWTSGSSTDTQYF
CDR3nt: TGTGCCAGCAGCCTGTGGACTAGCGGGAGTAGCACAGATACGCAGTATTTT